Sequencing of this TCR beta chain was carried out in a study of monozygotic twins with inflammatory bowel disease. Study-wide findings and caveats: Against healthy co-twins, IBD patients had lower TCRbeta diversity (measured by inverse Simpson).

Concerning this clonotype itself: Its antigen is not known.

TCRdb re-called the 5' RACE reads and catalogs CDR3 proteins one per entry, DNA excluded. This specimen shows about 380,000 distinct CDR3 sequences; the ten leading clones hold 2.6%. Germline V gene sequence: CDR1 SEHNR, CDR2 FQNEAQ (reference sequence). The CDR3 loop spans 14 amino acids. V usage is TRBV7-9 and J usage is TRBJ2-7; TCRdb's assignment of TRBD2 cannot be checked, as there is no DNA. Sequencing was carried out using blood. The sequence was collected from a human donor with ulcerative colitis or Crohn's disease, or a healthy co-twin of an affected twin (not recorded which). The CDR3 here is CASSLAERAYEQYF.